This T cell receptor beta chain was captured in a study of shared clonotypes between healthy human individuals. Study-level background: Three CD4 naive, three CD4 memory, two CD8 naive and one CD8 memory plate were used per donor.

This CDR3 contains 13 residues. Germline loops: CDR1 SGHVS, CDR2 FNYEAQ. V lost 0 bases, J lost 3 bases, and 6 bases lay in between. Profiling relied on immunoSEQ multiplex PCR, and the TCRdb table lists in-frame clones only, not all of them. Among 2,500,000 or so clones listed, roughly 93% were seen once. V usage is TRBV7-6 and J usage is TRBJ2-7; tentative D call: TRBD1 (6 bases). This receptor was obtained from a man aged 18 to 29 in good health. Some clones in this sample may be carry-over from other donors' samples. Sequenced input: naive CD4+ T cells from PBMCs. Noted subset: CD45RA+ positively selected. As DNA, the CDR3 is TGTGCCAGCAGCTTAGCACAGGGCTACGAGCAGTACTTC. Amino acid sequence: CASSLAQGYEQYF.